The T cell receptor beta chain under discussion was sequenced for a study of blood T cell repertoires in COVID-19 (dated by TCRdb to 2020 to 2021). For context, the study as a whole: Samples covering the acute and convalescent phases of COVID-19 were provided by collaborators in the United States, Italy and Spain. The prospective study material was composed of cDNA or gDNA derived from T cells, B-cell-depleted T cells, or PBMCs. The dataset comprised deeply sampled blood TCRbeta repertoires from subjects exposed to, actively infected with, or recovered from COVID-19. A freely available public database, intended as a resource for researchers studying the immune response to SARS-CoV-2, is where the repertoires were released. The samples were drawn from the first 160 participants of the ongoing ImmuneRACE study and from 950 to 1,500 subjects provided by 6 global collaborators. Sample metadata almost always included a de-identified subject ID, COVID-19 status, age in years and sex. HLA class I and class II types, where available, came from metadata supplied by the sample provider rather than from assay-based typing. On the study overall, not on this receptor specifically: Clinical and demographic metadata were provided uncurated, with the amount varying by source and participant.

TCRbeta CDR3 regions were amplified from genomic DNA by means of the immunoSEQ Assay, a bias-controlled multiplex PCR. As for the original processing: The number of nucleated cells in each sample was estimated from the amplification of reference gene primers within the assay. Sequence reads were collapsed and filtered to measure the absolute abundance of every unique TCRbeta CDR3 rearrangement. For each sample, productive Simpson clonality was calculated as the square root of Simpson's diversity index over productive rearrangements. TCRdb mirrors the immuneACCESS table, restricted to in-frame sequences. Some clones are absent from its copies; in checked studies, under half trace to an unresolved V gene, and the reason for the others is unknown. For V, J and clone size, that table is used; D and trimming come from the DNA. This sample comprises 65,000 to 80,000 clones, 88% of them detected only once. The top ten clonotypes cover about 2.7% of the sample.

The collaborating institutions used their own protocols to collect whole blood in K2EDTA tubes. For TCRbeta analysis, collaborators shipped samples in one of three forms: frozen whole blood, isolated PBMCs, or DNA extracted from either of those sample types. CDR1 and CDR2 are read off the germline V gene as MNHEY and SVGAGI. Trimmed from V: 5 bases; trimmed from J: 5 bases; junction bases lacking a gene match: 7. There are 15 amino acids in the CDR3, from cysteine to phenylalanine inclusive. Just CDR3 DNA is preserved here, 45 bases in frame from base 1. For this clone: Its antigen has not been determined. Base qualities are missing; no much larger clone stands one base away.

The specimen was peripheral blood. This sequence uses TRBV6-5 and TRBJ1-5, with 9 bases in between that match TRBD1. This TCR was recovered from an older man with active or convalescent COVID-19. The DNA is TGTGCCAGCAGTAGAGCGGGACAGGGCTATCAGCCCCAGCATTTT. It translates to CASSRAGQGYQPQHF.